Shown below are 16 T cell receptor beta chains from a single sample sequenced in a study of cytomegalovirus exposure and HLA in healthy donors. Repertoires were generated with immunoSEQ multiplex PCR, while TCRdb's copy carries only in-frame clones and drops some. This sample has 150,000 to 200,000 clones; around 85% occur once, and the top ten carry around 2%. Specimen: PBMCs. The receptor set was obtained from a man between 25 and 39 years old in good health and CMV-seropositive.

This clone appeared once. The CDR3 bases are TGTGCCAGCAGCCTCGAATTGGGGCCTAACTATGGCTACACCTTC. Translating it yields CASSLELGPNYGYTF. The rearrangement joins TRBV7-8 to TRBJ1-2, with D tentatively TRBD1 (5 bases). The CDR3 contains 15 residues. The V gene lost 5 bases and the J gene lost 0 bases, with 13 bases spanning the gap. Germline CDR1 and CDR2: SGHVS and FQNEAQ.

The chain joins TRBV6-4 to TRBJ2-2; D is possibly TRBD1 (5 bases). The CDR3 is 16 amino acids. The germline V gene encodes CDR1 MRHNA and CDR2 SNTAGT. V was clipped by 6 bases and J by 0 bases, with 14 bases between them. The chain's CDR3 is CASRIRTNTNTGELFF. DNA for the CDR3: TGTGCCAGCAGGATCCGGACAAATACGAACACCGGGGAGCTGTTTTTT.

The V call is TRBV11-2, the J call TRBJ2-1, with 10 bases matching TRBD2. CDR1 SGHAT and CDR2 FQNNGV come from the germline V gene. The CDR3 totals 15 residues. Losses at the gene ends were 5 bases for V and 6 bases for J; bases not matched to a gene: 7. As DNA, the CDR3 is TGTGCCAGCAGCGTCAGCGGGGGGGTTTTCAATGAGCAGTTCTTC. It translates to CASSVSGGVFNEQFF.

The chain employs TRBV6-5 and TRBJ2-3; TRBD2 matches at 10 bases. J lost 2 bases, V lost 2 bases, and 4 bases had no gene match. Germline V gives CDR1 MNHEY, CDR2 SVGAGI. The CDR3 is 16 amino acids. CDR3 residues: CASSYRGLADTDTQYF. CDR3 bases: TGTGCCAGCAGTTACCGCGGACTAGCGGACACAGATACGCAGTATTTT.

V and J are TRBV4-1 and TRBJ2-1, with TRBD1 matching over 10 bases. The CDR3 has 16 amino acids. The germline V gene encodes CDR1 MGHRA and CDR2 YSYEKL. The junction had 10 bases not matched to a gene; V was cut back by 4 bases and J by 7 bases. In DNA form, the CDR3 reads TGCGCCAGCAGCCGAAGACCGGGACAGGGGACTAATGAGCAGTTCTTC. It translates to CASSRRPGQGTNEQFF.

This sequence joins TRBV19 and TRBJ2-5; unclear D gene. The V end lost 3 bases, the J end lost 1 base, and 6 bases lay between the germline ends. Germline-derived CDR1 and CDR2 are LNHDA and SQIVND (reference sequence). The CDR3 sequence is 13 residues long. Here the CDR3 DNA reads TGTGCCAGTAGTATGGTCAGCCAAGAGACCCAGTACTTC. Its translation: CASSMVSQETQYF.

The chain joins TRBV21-1 to TRBJ2-5; the table assigns TRBD1, which was not confirmed against the DNA. TRBV21-1 is a listed pseudogene. The CDR3 consists of 15 residues. The CDR3 sequence is CASSKGGTDQETQYF. The CDR3 coding sequence is TGTGCCAGCAGCAAAGGGGGGACAGATCAAGAGACCCAGTACTTC.

Only a few counts were recorded for this clone. V and J are TRBV7-8 and TRBJ2-1, with 12 positions matching TRBD2. V was clipped by 4 bases and J by 6 bases; unmatched bases: 4. The CDR3 runs to 15 residues. The germline V gene has CDR1 SGHVS and CDR2 FQNEAQ. The CDR3 DNA follows: TGTGCCAGCAGCTCACTAGCGGGGGGAGGCAATGAGCAGTTCTTC. Translating it yields CASSSLAGGGNEQFF. Supplemented by reference TRBV7-8 and TRBJ2-1, the full variable domain reads GAGVSQSPRYKVAKRGQDVALRCDPISGHVSLFWYQQALGQGPEFLTYFQNEAQLDKSGLPSDRFFAERPEGSVSTLKIQRTQQEDSAVYLCASSSLAGGGNEQFFGPGTRLTVL.

The chain employs TRBV11-3 and TRBJ2-7, with 8 positions matching TRBD2. There are 15 residues in the CDR3. V lost 0 bases to trimming and J lost 5 bases; unmatched junction nucleotides: 6. Germline V lookup: CDR1 SGHNT, CDR2 YENEEA. Here the CDR3 reads CASSLDWRGVHEQYF. CDR3 sequence (DNA): TGTGCCAGCAGCTTAGATTGGCGGGGGGTGCACGAGCAGTACTTC.

The chain uses TRBV7-2 and TRBJ1-2; D not certain. Trimming left V 5 bases short and J 0 bases short, with 13 bases between. This CDR3 spans 15 amino acids. Germline loops: CDR1 SGHTA, CDR2 FQGNSA. CDR3: CASSPPGGANYGYTF. Here the CDR3 DNA reads TGTGCCAGCAGCCCGCCGGGAGGAGCTAACTATGGCTACACCTTC.

The chain joins TRBV4-1 to TRBJ1-4, with D unclear. CDR1 and CDR2 (germline): MGHRA, YSYEKL. Trimming left V 1 base short and J 7 bases short, with 10 bases between. This CDR3 spans 14 amino acids. CDR3 protein: CASSQALPREKLFF. CDR3 coding DNA: TGCGCCAGCAGCCAAGCCCTCCCTCGTGAAAAACTGTTTTTT.

Only a few counts were recorded for this clone. The same CDR3 arises from other DNA sequences in this sample as well. The chain is built from TRBV6-4 and TRBJ2-1, with 9 bases aligning to TRBD2. In germline, CDR1 is MRHNA, CDR2 SNTAGT. The CDR3 sequence is 14 residues long. The V and J ends lost 0 bases and 7 bases, in that order; junction bases with no gene match: 1. CDR3 sequence: CASSDSSGGNEQFF. CDR3 DNA: TGTGCCAGCAGTGACTCGAGCGGGGGGAATGAGCAGTTCTTC.

The chain links TRBV25-1 to TRBJ1-4; tentative D call: TRBD1 (6 bases). This CDR3 has 17 amino acids. The germline V gene has CDR1 MGHDK and CDR2 SYGVNS. The V end lost 1 base, the J end lost 2 bases, and 14 bases lay between the germline ends. The CDR3 loop is CASSESSTGGTNEKLFF. In DNA, the CDR3 is TGTGCCAGCAGTGAATCGTCGACAGGTGGCACTAATGAAAAACTGTTTTTT. Full variable domain (rest looked up from reference TRBV25-1 and TRBJ1-4): EADIYQTPRYLVIGTGKKITLECSQTMGHDKMYWYQQDPGMELHLIHYSYGVNSTEKGDLSSESTVSRIRTEHFPLTLESARPSHTSQYLCASSESSTGGTNEKLFFGSGTQLSVL.

This clone was counted once. The genes are TRBV9 and TRBJ2-3; no definite D call. This CDR3 has 13 amino acids. The germline gives CDR1 SGDLS, CDR2 YYNGEE. Trimming stripped 1 base from V and 3 bases from J, with 6 bases between. CDR3 coding DNA: TGTGCCAGCAGCGTAAGAACTACAGATACGCAGTATTTT. Its translation is CASSVRTTDTQYF.

This CDR3 is CASSTTSDQGQFF. As DNA, the CDR3 is TGTGCCAGCAGCACAACTAGCGACCAGGGGCAGTTCTTC. The V gene is TRBV7-9, the J gene TRBJ2-1; TRBD2 matches 7 bases. Germline CDR1 and CDR2: SEHNR and FQNEAQ (reference sequence). J lost 12 bases, V lost 5 bases, and 10 bases had no gene match. This CDR3 region has 13 residues.

The chain carries TRBV4-2 and TRBJ2-2; 8 bases align to TRBD1. The V gene's germline CDR1 is LGHNA and CDR2 YNFKEQ. The junction had 10 bases not matched to a gene; V was cut back by 0 bases and J by 4 bases. The CDR3 contains 18 residues. Here the CDR3 reads CASSQETWTGRPTGELFF. In nucleotides, the CDR3 is TGTGCCAGCAGCCAAGAAACGTGGACAGGGCGACCCACCGGGGAGCTGTTTTTT.